This T cell receptor (beta chain) appears in the sequencing data of a study of cytomegalovirus exposure and HLA in healthy donors. Profiled with immunoSEQ multiplex PCR; TCRdb holds only in-frame clones, not every one. The data contain under 250,000 clones, approximately 84% of them singletons. Details on this clone: As yet, its antigen is unknown.

The V gene lost 3 bases and the J gene lost 7 bases, with 15 bases spanning the gap. In germline, CDR1 is KGHSH, CDR2 LQKENI. This CDR3 is 14 amino acids long. Separate from the approximately 670-subject first cohort, the approximately 120-subject validation cohort was the one that the donors belonged to. Study-wide findings and caveats: According to a later analysis, TCR clusters from the first cohort tended to co-occur in the roughly 120 validation repertoires.

The V call is TRBV18, the J call TRBJ1-1; tentative D call: TRBD1 (5 bases). The sample taken for sequencing was PBMCs. This sequence originates from a man in his late teens or twenties in good health and CMV-seropositive. The CDR3 sequence is CASSPSARVGEAFF. The CDR3 DNA reads as TGTGCCAGCTCACCGAGCGCCAGGGTGGGTGAAGCTTTCTTT.